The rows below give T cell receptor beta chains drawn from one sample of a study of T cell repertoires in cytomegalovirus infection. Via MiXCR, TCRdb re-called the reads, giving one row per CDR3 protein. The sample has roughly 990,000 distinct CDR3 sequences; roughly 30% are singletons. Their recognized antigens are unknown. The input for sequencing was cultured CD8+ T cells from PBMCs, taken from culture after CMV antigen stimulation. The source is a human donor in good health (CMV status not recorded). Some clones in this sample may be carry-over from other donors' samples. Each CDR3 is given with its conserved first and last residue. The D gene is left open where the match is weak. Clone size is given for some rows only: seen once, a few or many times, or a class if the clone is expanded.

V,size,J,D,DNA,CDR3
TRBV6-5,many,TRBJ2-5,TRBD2,TGTGCCAGCAGTTCGGGGACTAGCGGGGGCGAGACCCAGTACTTC,CASSSGTSGGETQYF
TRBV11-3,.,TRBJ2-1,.,TGTGCCAGCAGCTTATCCAAGTACAATGAGCAGTTCTTC,CASSLSKYNEQFF
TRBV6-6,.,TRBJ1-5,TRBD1,TGTGCCAGCAGTTACTCGCGAGGGGGAGGTGACAGGGGACACCAGCCCCAGCATTTT,CASSYSRGGGDRGHQPQHF
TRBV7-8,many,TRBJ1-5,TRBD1,TGTGCCAGCAGCTTAGAGAACAGGGGACGGCAGCCCCAGCATTTT,CASSLENRGRQPQHF
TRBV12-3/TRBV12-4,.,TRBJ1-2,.,TGTGCCAGCAGAAGAGCCATCTATGGCTACACCTTC,CASRRAIYGYTF
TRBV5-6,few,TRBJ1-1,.,TGTGCCAGCAGCTACATCGAAAAAATGAACACTGAAGCTTTCTTT,CASSYIEKMNTEAFF
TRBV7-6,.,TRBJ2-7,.,TGTGCCAGCAGCGTCCGGGTCCTCTACGAGCAGTACTTC,CASSVRVLYEQYF
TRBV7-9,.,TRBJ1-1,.,TGTGCCAGTCACGACCCGATGAACACTGAAGCTTTCTTT,CASHDPMNTEAFF
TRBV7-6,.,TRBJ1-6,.,TGTGCCAGCAGTCATGGACTGGAACGGAATTCACCCCTCCACTTT,CASSHGLERNSPLHF
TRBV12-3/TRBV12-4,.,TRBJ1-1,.,TGTGCCAGCAGCCAACTACAGGCTAACACTGAAGCTTTCTTT,CASSQLQANTEAFF
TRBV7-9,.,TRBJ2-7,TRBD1,TGTGCCAGCAGCCCCCCTCGTCTCGGACAGGAGTCCTACGAGCAGTACTTC,CASSPPRLGQESYEQYF
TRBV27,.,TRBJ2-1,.,TGTGCCAGCAGTTTCTCGGGGCCTTTCTACAATGAGCAGTTCTTC,CASSFSGPFYNEQFF
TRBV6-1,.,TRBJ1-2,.,TGTGCCGCCAGGGATATTAACTATGGCTACACCTTC,CAARDINYGYTF
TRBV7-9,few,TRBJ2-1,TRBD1,TGTGCCAGCAGCTTCACATGGGGACAGTTACGGGCACGGAATGAGCAGTTCTTC,CASSFTWGQLRARNEQFF
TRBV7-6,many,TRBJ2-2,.,TGTGCCAGCAGCCTTTCGGGTGGGGAAGCGAACACCGGGGAGCTGTTTTTT,CASSLSGGEANTGELFF
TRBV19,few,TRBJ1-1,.,TGTGCCAGTAGTATATTAAGGGTGGGCCGCACTGAAGCTTTCTTT,CASSILRVGRTEAFF
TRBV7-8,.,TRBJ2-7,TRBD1,TGTGCCAGCAGCCCCCCCCTTCCGGGACAGAGCTCCTACGAGCAGTACTTC,CASSPPLPGQSSYEQYF
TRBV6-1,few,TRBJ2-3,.,TGTGCCAGCATATACACCCGGGTGCCTACTGTGGGCGATACGCAGTATTTT,CASIYTRVPTVGDTQYF
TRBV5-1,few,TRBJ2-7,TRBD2,TGCGCCAGCAGCTTGGGGGAGGGGCAGTACTTC,CASSLGEGQYF
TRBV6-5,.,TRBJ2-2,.,TGTGCCAGCAGTCGCGGACACCGGGGAGCCGGGGAGCTGTTTTTT,CASSRGHRGAGELFF
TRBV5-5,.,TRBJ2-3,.,TGTGCCAGCAGCTTCACCCCCCGGGAACCCACAGATACGCAGTATTTT,CASSFTPREPTDTQYF
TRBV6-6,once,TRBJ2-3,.,TGTGCCAGCAGTTACCGCAGTCTATCCACAGATACGCAGTATTTT,CASSYRSLSTDTQYF
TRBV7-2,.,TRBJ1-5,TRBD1,TGTGCCAGCAGCTTGGGGGTTGGAGGGGGCGTGAATCAGCCCCAGCATTTT,CASSLGVGGGVNQPQHF
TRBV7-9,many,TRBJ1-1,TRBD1,TGTGCCAGCAGCTTACCCGGGGACAGGGTTGAAGCTTTCTTT,CASSLPGDRVEAFF
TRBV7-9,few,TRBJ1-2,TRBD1,TGTGCCAGCAGCGGGACAGGGGATTTCTATGGCTACACCTTC,CASSGTGDFYGYTF
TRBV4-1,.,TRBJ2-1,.,TGCGCCAGCAGCCAGGATCCAAGGGGGGCCCCCTACAATGAGCAGTTCTTC,CASSQDPRGAPYNEQFF
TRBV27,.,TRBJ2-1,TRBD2,TGTGCCAGCAGTTCTAGCGGGGGGGGCGATGAGCAGTTCTTC,CASSSSGGGDEQFF
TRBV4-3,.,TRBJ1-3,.,TGCGCCAGCAGCCAAGAGCTTCCAGGGCTCTCTGGAAACACCATATATTTT,CASSQELPGLSGNTIYF
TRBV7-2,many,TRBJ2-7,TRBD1,TGTGCCAGCAGAGGGACAGGGATTTATTACGAGCAGTACTTC,CASRGTGIYYEQYF
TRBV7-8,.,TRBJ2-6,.,TGTGCCAGCAGCTCAGGGCAGGGTTCCGGGGCCAACGTCCTGACTTTC,CASSSGQGSGANVLTF
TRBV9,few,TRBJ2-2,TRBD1,TGTGCCAGCAGAGCGACAGGGACGAACACCGGGGAGCTGTTTTTT,CASRATGTNTGELFF
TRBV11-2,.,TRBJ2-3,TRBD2,TGTGCCAGCAGACTTAGCGGGGTACCCACAGATACGCAGTATTTT,CASRLSGVPTDTQYF
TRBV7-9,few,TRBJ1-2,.,TGTGCCAGCAGAGAGCTTGAGGGCAACTATGGCTACACCTTC,CASRELEGNYGYTF
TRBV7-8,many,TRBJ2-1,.,TGTGCCAGCAGCTTAAACGGGCGTTACAATGAGCAGTTCTTC,CASSLNGRYNEQFF
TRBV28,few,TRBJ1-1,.,TGTGCCAGCAGCTACGACCACGGGAGGACCTGGGAAGCTTTCTTT,CASSYDHGRTWEAFF
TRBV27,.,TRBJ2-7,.,TGTGCCAGCAGTCTGGCGGGCCGCTCGTACGAGCACTACTTC,CASSLAGRSYEHYF
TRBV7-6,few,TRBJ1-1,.,TGTGCCAGCAGCCCCACCGGGACAAGCTCGAACACTGAAGCTTTCTTT,CASSPTGTSSNTEAFF
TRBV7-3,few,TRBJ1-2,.,TGTGCCAGCAGCCCCCCACTCGGGGCGGACTATGGCTACACCTTC,CASSPPLGADYGYTF
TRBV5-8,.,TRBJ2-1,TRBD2,TGTGCCAACAGCCTCGCCCGGGGGGGGCGTAATGAGCAGTTCTTC,CANSLARGGRNEQFF
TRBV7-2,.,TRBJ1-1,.,TGTGCCAGCAGCGGATCTTTGAACACTGAAGCTTTCTTT,CASSGSLNTEAFF
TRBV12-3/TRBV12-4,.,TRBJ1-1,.,TGTGCCAGCAGTTTTGACGGACGGCTGAACACTGAAGCTTTCTTT,CASSFDGRLNTEAFF
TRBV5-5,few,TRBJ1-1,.,TGTGCCAGCAGCTTGTCAGGGGCGGCTGAAGCTTTCTTT,CASSLSGAAEAFF
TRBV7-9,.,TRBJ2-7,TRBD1,TGTGCCAGCAGCTTTTTTGGTGGAGGAGCCGGGACAGTTCGATACGAGCAGTACTTC,CASSFFGGGAGTVRYEQYF
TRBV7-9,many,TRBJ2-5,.,TGTGCCGGATGTACCGACAACCAAGAGACCCAGTACTTC,CAGCTDNQETQYF
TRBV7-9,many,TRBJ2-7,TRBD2,TGTGCCAGCAGCGGGGCTGGCCTAGCGGGGCGTCTGCAGTACTTC,CASSGAGLAGRLQYF
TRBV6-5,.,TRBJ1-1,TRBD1,TGTGCCAGCAGCTACTCCGGGACAGGGGGCTTAGCTTTCTTT,CASSYSGTGGLAFF
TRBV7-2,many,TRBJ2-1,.,TGTGCCAGCAGCTTAGAGGAGAGCTCCTACAATGAGCAGTTCTTC,CASSLEESSYNEQFF
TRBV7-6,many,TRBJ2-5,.,TGTGCCAGCAGCTTTTTAGCCCTTGGGAAAGAGACCCAGTACTTC,CASSFLALGKETQYF
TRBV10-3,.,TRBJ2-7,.,TGTGCCATCAGTTGGGACACCGCCTACGAGCAGTACTTC,CAISWDTAYEQYF
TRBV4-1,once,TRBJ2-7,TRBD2,TGCGCCAGCAGCCCCGGGGAGCGGGGGGTATACGAGCAGTACTTC,CASSPGERGVYEQYF
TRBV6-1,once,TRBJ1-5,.,TGTGCCAGCAGTGCCATAATGATAGGCAATCAGCCCCAGCATTTT,CASSAIMIGNQPQHF
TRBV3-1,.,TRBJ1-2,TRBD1,TGTGCCAGCAGCATAAACAGGGGGCGCAGATTCGGCTACACCTTC,CASSINRGRRFGYTF
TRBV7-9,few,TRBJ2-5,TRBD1,TGTGCCAGCACCCCCAACAGGGGGGAAGAGACCCAGTACTTC,CASTPNRGEETQYF
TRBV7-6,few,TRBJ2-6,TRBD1,TGTGCCAGCAGCCCCGGACAGGGAGAAGGGGCCAACGTCCTGACTTTC,CASSPGQGEGANVLTF
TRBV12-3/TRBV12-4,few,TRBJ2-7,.,TGTGCCAGCATCTCGACAGAAATACCCTACGAGCAGTACTTC,CASISTEIPYEQYF
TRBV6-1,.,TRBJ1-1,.,TGTGCCAGCAGTGAAGGACGGCCGAACACTGGAGCTTTCTTT,CASSEGRPNTGAFF
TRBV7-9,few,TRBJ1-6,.,TGTGCCAGCAGCTTATCGAGTCAGGGAAGTTCACCCCTCCACTTT,CASSLSSQGSSPLHF
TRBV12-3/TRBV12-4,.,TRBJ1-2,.,TGTGCCAGCAGACCAGCCCTTCAGGGGCGCGGCTACACCTTC,CASRPALQGRGYTF
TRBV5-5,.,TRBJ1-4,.,TGTGCCAGCAGCTCCGGGACACAAAATGAAAAACTGTTTTTT,CASSSGTQNEKLFF